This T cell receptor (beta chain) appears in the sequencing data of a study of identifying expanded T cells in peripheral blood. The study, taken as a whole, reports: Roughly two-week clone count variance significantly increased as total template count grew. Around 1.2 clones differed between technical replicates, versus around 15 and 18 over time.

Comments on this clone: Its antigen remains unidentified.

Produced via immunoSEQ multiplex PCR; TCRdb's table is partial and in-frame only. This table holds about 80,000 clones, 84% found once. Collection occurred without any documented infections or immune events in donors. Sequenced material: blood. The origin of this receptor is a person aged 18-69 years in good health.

CDR3 in amino acids: CASSSRTAQGDGYTF. The CDR3 nucleotides read TGTGCCAGCAGCTCCCGGACAGCGCAAGGGGATGGCTACACCTTC. The V call is TRBV5-4, the J call TRBJ1-2, with a possible D match to TRBD1 (6 bases). This CDR3 is 15 amino acids long. V lost 3 bases and J 6 bases, leaving 18 bases between the germline ends. CDR1 and CDR2 (germline): SGHNT, YYREEE (reference sequence).